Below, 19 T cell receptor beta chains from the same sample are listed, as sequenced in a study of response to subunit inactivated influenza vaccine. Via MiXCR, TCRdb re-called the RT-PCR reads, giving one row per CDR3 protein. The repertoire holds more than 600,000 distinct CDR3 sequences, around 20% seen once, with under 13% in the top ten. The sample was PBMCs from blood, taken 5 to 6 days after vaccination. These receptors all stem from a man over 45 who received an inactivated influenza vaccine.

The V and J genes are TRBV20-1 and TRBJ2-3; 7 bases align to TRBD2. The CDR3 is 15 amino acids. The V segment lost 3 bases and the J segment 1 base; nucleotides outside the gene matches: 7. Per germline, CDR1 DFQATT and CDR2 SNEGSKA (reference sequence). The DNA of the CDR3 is TGCAGTGCTAGGGTTTCTAGCGGCCGCACAGATACGCAGTATTTT. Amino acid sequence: CSARVSSGRTDTQYF.

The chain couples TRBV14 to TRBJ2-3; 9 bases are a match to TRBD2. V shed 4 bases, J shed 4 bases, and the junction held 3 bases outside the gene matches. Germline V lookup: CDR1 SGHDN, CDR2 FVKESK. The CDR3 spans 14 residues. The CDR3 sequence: CASSRSSGADTQYF. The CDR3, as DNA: TGTGCCAGCAGCCGATCTAGCGGGGCAGATACGCAGTATTTT.

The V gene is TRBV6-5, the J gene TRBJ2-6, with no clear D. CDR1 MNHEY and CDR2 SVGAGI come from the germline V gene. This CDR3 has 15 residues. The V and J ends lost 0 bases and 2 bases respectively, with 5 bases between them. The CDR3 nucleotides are TGTGCCAGCAGTTACTCCCGAGCTGGGGCCAACGTCCTGACTTTC. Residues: CASSYSRAGANVLTF.

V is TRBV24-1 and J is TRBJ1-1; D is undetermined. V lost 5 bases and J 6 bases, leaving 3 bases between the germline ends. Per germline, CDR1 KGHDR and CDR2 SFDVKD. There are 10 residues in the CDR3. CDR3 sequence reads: CATSVPEAFF. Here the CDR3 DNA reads TGTGCCACCAGTGTACCTGAAGCTTTCTTT.

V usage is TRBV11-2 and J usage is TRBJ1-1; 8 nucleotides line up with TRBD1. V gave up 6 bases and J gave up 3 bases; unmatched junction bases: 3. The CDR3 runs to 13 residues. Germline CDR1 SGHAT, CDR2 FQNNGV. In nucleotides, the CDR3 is TGTGCCAGCAGTTCACAGGGGGACACTGAAGCTTTCTTT. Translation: CASSSQGDTEAFF.

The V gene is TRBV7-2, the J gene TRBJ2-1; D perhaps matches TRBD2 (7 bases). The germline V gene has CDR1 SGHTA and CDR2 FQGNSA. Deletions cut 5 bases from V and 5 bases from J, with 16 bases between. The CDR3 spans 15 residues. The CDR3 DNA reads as TGTGCCAGCAGCCTAGGGGGGGCGGGGAACAATGAGCAGTTCTTC. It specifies CASSLGGAGNNEQFF.

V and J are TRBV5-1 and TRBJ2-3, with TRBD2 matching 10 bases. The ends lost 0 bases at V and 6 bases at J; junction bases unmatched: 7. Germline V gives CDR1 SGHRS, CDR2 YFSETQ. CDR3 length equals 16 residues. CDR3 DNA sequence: TGCGCCAGCAGCTTGGGTAGCGGGAGGATCTGGGATACGCAGTATTTT. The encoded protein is CASSLGSGRIWDTQYF.

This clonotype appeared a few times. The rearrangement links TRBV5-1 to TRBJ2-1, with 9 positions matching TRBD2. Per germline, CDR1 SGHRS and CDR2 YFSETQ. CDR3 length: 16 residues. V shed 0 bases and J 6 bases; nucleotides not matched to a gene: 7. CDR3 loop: CASSLVGGGAINEQFF. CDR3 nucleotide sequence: TGCGCCAGCAGCTTGGTCGGCGGGGGGGCTATCAATGAGCAGTTCTTC.

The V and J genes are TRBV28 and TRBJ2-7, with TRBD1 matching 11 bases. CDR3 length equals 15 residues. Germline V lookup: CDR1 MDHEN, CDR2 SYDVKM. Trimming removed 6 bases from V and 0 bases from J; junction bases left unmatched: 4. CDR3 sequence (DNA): TGTGCCAGCAGGGACAGGGGGCCAAACTCCTACGAGCAGTACTTC. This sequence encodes CASRDRGPNSYEQYF. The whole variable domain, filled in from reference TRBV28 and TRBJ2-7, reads DVKVTQSSRYLVKRTGEKVFLECVQDMDHENMFWYRQDPGLGLRLIYFSYDVKMKEKGDIPEGYSVSREKKERFSLILESASTNQTSMYLCASRDRGPNSYEQYFGPGTRLTVT.

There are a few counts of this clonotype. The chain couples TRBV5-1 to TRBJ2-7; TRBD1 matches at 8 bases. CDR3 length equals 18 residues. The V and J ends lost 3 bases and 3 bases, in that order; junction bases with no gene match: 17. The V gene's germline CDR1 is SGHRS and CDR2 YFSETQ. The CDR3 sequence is CASSSVPGQAPRNYEQYF. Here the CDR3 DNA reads TGCGCCAGCAGCTCGGTCCCGGGACAGGCTCCCAGGAACTACGAGCAGTACTTC.

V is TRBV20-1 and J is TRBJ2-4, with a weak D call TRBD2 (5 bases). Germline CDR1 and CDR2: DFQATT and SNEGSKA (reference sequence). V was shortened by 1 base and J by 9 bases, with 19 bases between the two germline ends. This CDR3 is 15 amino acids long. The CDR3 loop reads CSARGEGGKGGIQYF. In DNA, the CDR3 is TGCAGTGCTAGAGGGGAAGGCGGTAAAGGAGGCATTCAGTACTTC.

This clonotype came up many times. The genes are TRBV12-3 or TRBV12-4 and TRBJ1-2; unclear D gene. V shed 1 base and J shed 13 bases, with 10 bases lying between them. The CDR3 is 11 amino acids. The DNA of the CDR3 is TGTGCCAGCAGTTTAGTCCCTGGATCCACCTTC. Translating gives CASSLVPGSTF.

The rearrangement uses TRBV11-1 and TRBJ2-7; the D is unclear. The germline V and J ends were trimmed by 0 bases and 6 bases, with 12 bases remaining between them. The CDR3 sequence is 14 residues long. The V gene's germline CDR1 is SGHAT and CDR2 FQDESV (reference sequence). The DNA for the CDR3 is TGTGCCAGCAGCTTAGCCGGGCCAATGACCGAGCAGTACTTC. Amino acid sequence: CASSLAGPMTEQYF.

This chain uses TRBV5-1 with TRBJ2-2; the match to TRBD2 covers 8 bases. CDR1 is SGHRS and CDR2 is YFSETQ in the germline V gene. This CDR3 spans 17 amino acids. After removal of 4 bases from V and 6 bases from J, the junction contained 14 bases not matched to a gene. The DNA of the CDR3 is TGCGCCAGCAGCCGGGACCCAGGGACTAGTTTTGCCGGGGAGCTGTTTTTT. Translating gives CASSRDPGTSFAGELFF.

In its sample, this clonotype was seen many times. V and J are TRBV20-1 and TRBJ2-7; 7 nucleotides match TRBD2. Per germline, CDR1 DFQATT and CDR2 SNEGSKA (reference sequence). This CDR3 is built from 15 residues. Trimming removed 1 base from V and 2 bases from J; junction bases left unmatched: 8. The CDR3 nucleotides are TGCAGTGCTAGAGCCCGCGGGGGAGGGACCTACGAGCAGTACTTC. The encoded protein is CSARARGGGTYEQYF.

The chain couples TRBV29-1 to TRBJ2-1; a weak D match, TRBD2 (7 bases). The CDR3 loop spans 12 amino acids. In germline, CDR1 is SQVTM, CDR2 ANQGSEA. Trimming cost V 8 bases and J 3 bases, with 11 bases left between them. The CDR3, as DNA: TGCAGCTCGGGGGGCCACTACAATGAGCAGTTCTTC. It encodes CSSGGHYNEQFF.

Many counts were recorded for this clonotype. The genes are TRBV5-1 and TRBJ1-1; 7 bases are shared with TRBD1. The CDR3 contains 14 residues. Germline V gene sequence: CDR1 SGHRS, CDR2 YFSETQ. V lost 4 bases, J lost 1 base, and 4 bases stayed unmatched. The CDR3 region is CASSQGQPNTEAFF. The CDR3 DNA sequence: TGCGCCAGCAGCCAGGGACAGCCGAACACTGAAGCTTTCTTT.

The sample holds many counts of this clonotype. The CDR3: CSAGGSSETQYF. The CDR3 nucleotides are TGCAGCGCCGGTGGCAGTTCGGAGACCCAGTACTTC. The gene calls are TRBV29-1 and TRBJ2-5; D remains unclear. Germline V gene sequence: CDR1 SQVTM, CDR2 ANQGSEA. V lost 7 bases to trimming and J lost 5 bases, with 14 bases between them. The length of the CDR3 is 12 residues.

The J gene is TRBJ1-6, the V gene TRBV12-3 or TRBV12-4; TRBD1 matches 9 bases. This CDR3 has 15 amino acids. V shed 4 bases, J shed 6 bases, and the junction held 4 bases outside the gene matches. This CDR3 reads CASSSGTGRNSPLHF. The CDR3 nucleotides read TGTGCCAGCAGTTCTGGGACAGGGCGTAATTCACCCCTCCACTTT.